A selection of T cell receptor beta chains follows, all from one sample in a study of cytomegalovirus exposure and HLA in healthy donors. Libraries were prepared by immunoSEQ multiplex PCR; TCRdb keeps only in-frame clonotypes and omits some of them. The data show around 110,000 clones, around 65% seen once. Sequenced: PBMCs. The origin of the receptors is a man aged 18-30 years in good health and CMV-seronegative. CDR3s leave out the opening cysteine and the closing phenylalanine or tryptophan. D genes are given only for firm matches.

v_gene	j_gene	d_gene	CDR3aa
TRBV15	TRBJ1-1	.	ATSGRGKGGTEAF
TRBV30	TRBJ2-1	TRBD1	AWMDRVVENEQF
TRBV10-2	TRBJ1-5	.	ASSHSPSQPQH
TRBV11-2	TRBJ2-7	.	ASSLTKGGSYEQY
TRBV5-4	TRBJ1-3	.	ASSQGNTIY
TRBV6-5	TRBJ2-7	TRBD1	ASSYSNRGSYEQY
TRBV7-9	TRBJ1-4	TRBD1	ASSAKGAGNEKLF
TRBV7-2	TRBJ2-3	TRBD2	ASSSTSSGRQYTDTQY
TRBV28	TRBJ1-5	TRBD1	ASSPTTGGFNQPQH
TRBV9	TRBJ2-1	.	ASSVNSGLMGEQF
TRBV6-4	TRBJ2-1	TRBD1	ASSVMTGGYEQF
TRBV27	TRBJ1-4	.	ASSSRGWGATNEKLF
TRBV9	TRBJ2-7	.	ASSKGTPSYEQY
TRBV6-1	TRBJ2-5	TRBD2	ASSEAFGREGRKTQY
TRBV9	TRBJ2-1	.	ASSVADEQF
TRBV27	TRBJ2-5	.	ASSLRGRTQY
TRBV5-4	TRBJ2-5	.	ASSPTKQGTQY
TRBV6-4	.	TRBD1	ASRPGQQYEQY
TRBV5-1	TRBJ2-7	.	ASSHLQGGNEQY
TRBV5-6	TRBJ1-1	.	ASSLFSRGHEAF
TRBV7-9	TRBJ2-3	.	ASSLGRRTPDTQY
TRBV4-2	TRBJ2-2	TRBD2	ASLPGERGDTGELF
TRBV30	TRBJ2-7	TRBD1	ACRRGRFPYEQY
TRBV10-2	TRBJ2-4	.	ASSPGHPAKNIQY
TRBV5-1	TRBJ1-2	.	ASSLRQTYGYT
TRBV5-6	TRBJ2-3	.	ASNWGRISTDTQY
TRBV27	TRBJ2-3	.	ASSPLASDTQY
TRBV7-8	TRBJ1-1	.	ASRLASPTEAF
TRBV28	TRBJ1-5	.	AAKTGGAYLQH
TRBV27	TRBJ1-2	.	ASSLSVRGSSGYT
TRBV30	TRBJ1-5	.	AWQGGSNQPQH
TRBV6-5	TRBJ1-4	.	ASSTGFATNEKLF